Sequencing of this T cell receptor (beta chain) was carried out in a study of blood T cells in healthy people across ages. Together with a sample-barcoded 5' primer, a J-beta primer mix was included in a second PCR lasting 7 to 11 cycles. Via MiXCR, TCRdb re-called the 5' RACE reads, giving one row per CDR3 protein. The sample lists about 1.8 million distinct CDR3 sequences; roughly 49% were seen once. Looked up from germline, CDR1 is SGHVS and CDR2 is FNYEAQ. CDR3 length: 16 residues. Trimming removed 7 bases from V and 3 bases from J; junction bases left unmatched: 11. The chain carries TRBV7-6 and TRBJ2-3; 9 bases are a match to TRBD1. This TCR was recovered from a woman between 40 and 55 years old in good health. The specimen was blood. The CDR3 reads CASTLGRGQGTDTQYF. CDR3 nucleotide sequence: TGTGCCAGCACCCTAGGGCGCGGACAGGGGACAGATACGCAGTATTTT.